This TCR beta chain appears in the sequencing data of a study of blood T cell repertoires in COVID-19. Here immunoSEQ multiplex PCR was the method, and the copy in TCRdb shows in-frame clones only, minus some. Among 250,000 to 300,000 clones listed, around 86% were seen once. Germline loops: CDR1 KGHSH, CDR2 LQKENI. CDR3 size: 14 residues. Trimming stripped 4 bases from V and 4 bases from J, with 13 bases between. V gene TRBV18 combines with J gene TRBJ1-1; D is perhaps TRBD1 (6 bases). This sequence was found in an older woman with active or convalescent COVID-19. Sequencing input: peripheral blood. CDR3 sequence: CASSLQGALTEAFF. CDR3 DNA: TGTGCCAGCTCACTACAGGGTGCCCTCACTGAAGCTTTCTTT. Based on the CDR3 plus reference TRBV18 and TRBJ1-1, the full variable domain is NAGVMQNPRHLVRRRGQEARLRCSPMKGHSHVYWYRQLPEEGLKFMVYLQKENIIDESGMPKERFSAEFPKEGPSILRIQQVVRGDSAAYFCASSLQGALTEAFFGQGTRLTVV.